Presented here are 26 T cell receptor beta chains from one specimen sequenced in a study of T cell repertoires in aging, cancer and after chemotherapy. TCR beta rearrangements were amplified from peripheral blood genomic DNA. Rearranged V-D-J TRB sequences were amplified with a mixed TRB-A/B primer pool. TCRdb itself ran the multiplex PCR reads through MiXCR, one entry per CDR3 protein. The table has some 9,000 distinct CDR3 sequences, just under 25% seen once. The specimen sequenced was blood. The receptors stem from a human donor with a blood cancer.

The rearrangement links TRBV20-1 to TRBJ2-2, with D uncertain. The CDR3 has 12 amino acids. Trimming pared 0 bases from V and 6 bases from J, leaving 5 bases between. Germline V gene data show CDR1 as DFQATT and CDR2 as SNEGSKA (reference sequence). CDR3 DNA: TGCAGTGCTAGAGATGGGCCCGGGGAGCTGTTTTTT. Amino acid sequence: CSARDGPGELFF.

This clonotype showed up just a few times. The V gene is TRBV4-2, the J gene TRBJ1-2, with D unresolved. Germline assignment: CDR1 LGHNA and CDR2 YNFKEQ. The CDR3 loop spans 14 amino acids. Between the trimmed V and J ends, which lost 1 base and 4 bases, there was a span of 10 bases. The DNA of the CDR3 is TGTGCCAGCAGCCAAGTATCCGCGAGCTATGGCTACACCTTC. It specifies CASSQVSASYGYTF.

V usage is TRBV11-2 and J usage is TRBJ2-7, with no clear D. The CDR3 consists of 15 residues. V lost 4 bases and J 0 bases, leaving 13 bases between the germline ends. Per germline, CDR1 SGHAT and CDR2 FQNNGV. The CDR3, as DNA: TGTGCCAGCAGCTCACTGCGGCTGACCTCCTACGAGCAGTACTTC. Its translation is CASSSLRLTSYEQYF.

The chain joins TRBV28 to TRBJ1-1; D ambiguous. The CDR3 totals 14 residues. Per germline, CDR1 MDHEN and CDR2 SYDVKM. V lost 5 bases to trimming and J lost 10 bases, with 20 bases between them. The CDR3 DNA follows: TGTGCCAGCAGTCCCTTCCTGGAAAAATCCGTAGCTTTCTTT. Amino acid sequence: CASSPFLEKSVAFF.

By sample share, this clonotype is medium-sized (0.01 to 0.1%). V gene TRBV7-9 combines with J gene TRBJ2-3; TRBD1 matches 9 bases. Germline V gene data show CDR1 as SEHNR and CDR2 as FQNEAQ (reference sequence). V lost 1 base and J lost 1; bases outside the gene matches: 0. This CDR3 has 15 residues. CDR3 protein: CASSLGQGGTDTQYF. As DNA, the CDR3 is TGTGCCAGCAGCTTAGGACAGGGGGGCACAGATACGCAGTATTTT.

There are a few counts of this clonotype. The CDR3 bases are TGCAGTGCTAGGGCGGGGGGGCGACCCTCAGATACGCAGTATTTT. This gives the protein CSARAGGRPSDTQYF. The chain recombines TRBV20-1 with TRBJ2-3, with TRBD2 matching over 9 bases. Germline CDR1 is DFQATT and CDR2 is SNEGSKA (reference sequence). J lost 4 bases, V lost 3 bases, and 8 bases had no gene match. The CDR3 length is 15 residues.

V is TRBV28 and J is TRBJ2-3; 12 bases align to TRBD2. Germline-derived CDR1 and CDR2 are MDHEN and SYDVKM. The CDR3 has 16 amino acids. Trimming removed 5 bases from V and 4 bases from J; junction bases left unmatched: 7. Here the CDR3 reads CASSPLTSGRSDTQYF. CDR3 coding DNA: TGTGCCAGCAGTCCGCTGACTAGCGGGAGATCAGATACGCAGTATTTT.

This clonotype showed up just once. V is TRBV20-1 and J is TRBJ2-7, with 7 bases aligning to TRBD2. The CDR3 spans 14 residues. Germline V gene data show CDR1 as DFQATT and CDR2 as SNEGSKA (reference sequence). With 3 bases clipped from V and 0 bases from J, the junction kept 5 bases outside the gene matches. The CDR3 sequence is CSASPSSGSYEQYF. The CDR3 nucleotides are TGCAGTGCTAGTCCATCTAGCGGCTCCTACGAGCAGTACTTC.

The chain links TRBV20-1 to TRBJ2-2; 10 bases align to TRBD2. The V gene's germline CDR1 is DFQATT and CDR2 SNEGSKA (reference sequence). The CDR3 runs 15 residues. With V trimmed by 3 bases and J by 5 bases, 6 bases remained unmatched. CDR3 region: CSASVGLAATGELFF. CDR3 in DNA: TGCAGTGCTAGTGTAGGACTAGCGGCTACCGGGGAGCTGTTTTTT.

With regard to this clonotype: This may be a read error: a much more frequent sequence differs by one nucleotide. As DNA, the CDR3 is TGTGCCAGCAGGAAAGAGTCCCTGGAGGAACTGTTTTTT. Amino acids: CASRKESLEELFF. The chain carries TRBV6-1 and TRBJ1-4; no clear D gene. V lost 6 bases and J lost 12, with 17 bases in between. The CDR3 is made up of 13 amino acids. Looked up from germline, CDR1 is MNHNS and CDR2 is SASEGT.

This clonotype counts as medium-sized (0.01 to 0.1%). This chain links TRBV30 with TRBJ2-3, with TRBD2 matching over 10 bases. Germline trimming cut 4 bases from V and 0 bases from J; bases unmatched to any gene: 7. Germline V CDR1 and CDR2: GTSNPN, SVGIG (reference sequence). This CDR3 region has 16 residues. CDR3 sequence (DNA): TGTGCCTGGACTCCGGGACTAGCGCCCAGCACAGATACGCAGTATTTT. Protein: CAWTPGLAPSTDTQYF.

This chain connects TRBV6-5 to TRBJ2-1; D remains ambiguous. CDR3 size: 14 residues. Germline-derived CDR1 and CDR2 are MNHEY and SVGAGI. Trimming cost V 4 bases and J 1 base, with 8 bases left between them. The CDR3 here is CASSSRVSYNEQFF. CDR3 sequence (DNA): TGTGCCAGCAGTTCAAGGGTATCCTACAATGAGCAGTTCTTC.

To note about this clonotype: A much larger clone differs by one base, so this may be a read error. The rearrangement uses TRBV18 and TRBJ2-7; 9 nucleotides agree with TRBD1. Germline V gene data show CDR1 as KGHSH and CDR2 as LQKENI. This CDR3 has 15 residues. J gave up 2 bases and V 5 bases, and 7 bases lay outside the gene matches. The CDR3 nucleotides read TGTGCCAGCTCAGCAGGACAGGGGTATACCTACGAGCAGTACTTC. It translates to CASSAGQGYTYEQYF.

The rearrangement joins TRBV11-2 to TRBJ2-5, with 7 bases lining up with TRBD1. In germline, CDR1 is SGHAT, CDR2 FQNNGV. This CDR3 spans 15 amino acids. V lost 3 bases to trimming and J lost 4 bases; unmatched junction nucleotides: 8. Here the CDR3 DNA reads TGTGCCAGCAGCTTTTCACAGGGGAATGGAGAGACCCAGTACTTC. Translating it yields CASSFSQGNGETQYF.

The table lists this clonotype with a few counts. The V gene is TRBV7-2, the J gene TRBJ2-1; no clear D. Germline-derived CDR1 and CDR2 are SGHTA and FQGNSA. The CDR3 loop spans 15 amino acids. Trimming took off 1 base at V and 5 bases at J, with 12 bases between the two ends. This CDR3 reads CASSLGALPHNEQFF. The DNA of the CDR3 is TGTGCCAGCAGCTTAGGGGCGCTCCCACACAATGAGCAGTTCTTC.

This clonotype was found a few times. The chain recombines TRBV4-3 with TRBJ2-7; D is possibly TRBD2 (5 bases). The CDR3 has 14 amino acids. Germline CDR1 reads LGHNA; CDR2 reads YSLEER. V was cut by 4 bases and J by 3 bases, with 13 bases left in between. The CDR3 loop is CASSRGLSGYEQYF. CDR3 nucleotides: TGCGCCAGCAGCCGTGGACTCTCAGGCTACGAGCAGTACTTC.

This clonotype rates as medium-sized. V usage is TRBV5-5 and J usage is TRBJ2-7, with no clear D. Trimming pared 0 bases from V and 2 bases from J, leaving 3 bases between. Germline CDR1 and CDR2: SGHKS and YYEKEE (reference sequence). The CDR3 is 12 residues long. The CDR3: CASSLEPYEQYF. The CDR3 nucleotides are TGTGCCAGCAGCTTGGAACCCTACGAGCAGTACTTC.

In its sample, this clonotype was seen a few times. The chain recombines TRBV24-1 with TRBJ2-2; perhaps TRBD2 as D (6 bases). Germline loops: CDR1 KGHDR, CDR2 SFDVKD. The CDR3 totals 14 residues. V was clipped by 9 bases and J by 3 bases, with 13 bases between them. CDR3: CATEEAGYTGELFF. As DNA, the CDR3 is TGTGCCACCGAGGAAGCGGGCTACACCGGGGAGCTGTTTTTT.

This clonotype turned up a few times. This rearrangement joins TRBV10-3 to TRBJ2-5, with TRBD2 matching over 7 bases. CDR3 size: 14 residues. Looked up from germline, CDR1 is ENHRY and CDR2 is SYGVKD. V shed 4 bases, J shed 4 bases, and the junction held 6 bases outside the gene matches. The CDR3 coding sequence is TGTGCCATCAGTGCCCTAGCGGTAGGAGAGACCCAGTACTTC. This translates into CAISALAVGETQYF.

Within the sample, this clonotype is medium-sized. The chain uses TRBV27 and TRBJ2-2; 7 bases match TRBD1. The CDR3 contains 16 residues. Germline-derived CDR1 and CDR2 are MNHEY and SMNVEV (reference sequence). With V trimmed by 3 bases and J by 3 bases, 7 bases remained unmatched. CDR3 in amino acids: CASSFVDRAHTGELFF. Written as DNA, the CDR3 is TGTGCCAGCAGTTTCGTCGACAGGGCCCACACCGGGGAGCTGTTTTTT.

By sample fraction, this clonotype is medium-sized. Written as DNA, the CDR3 is TGTGCCACCAGCGAGGGGACAGGGGGGATTTACGAGCAGTACTTC. It translates to CATSEGTGGIYEQYF. The genes are TRBV15 and TRBJ2-7; 11 nucleotides agree with TRBD1. The germline V gene encodes CDR1 LNHNV and CDR2 YYDKDF (reference sequence). CDR3 size: 15 residues. After removal of 5 bases from V and 4 bases from J, the junction contained 7 bases not matched to a gene.

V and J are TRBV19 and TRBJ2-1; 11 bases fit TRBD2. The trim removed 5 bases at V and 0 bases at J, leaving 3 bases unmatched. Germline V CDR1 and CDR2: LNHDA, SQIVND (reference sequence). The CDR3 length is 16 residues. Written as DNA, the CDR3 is TGTGCCAGTAGTCCTAGCGGGAGGAGCTCCTACAATGAGCAGTTCTTC. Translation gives CASSPSGRSSYNEQFF.

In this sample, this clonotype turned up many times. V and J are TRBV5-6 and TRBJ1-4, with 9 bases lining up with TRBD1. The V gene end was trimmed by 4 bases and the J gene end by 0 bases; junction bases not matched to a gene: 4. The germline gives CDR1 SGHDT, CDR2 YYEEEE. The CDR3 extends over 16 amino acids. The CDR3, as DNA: TGTGCCAGCAGCCCGGACAGGGGATCAACTAATGAAAAACTGTTTTTT. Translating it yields CASSPDRGSTNEKLFF.

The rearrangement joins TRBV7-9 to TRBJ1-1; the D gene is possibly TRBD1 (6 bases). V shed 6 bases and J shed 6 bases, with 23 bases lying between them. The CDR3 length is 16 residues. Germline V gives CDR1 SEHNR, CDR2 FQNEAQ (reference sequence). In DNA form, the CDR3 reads TGTGCCAGCAGACACACAGGGTCGGGAAAATCCGCTGAAGCTTTCTTT. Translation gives CASRHTGSGKSAEAFF.

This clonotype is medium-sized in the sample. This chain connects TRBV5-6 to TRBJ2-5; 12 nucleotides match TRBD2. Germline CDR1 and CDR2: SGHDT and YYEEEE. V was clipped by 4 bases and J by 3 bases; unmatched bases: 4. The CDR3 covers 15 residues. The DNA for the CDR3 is TGTGCCAGCAGCCTAGCGGGAGGGGTAAAAGAGACCCAGTACTTC. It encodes CASSLAGGVKETQYF. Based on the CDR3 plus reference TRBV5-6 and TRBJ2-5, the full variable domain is DAGVTQSPTHLIKTRGQQVTLRCSPKSGHDTVSWYQQALGQGPQFIFQYYEEEERQRGNFPDRFSGHQFPNYSSELNVNALLLGDSALYLCASSLAGGVKETQYFGPGTRLLVL.

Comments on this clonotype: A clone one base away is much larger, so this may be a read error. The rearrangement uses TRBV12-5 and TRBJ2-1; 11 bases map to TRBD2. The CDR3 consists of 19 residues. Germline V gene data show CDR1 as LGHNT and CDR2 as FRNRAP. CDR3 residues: CASMRRLAGRPSAYNEQFF. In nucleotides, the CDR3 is TGTGCCAGCATGCGAAGACTAGCGGGACGTCCCAGTGCCTACAATGAGCAGTTCTTC.